The 3 T cell receptor beta chains below were found in one sample sequenced in a study of shared clonotypes between healthy human individuals (TCRdb year 2020). CD8 naive samples were CD45RO-negative cells positively selected for CCR7, giving a CD45RA+CCR7+ population that excluded TemRA cells. Libraries were made using the immunoSEQ multiplex PCR assay. Imported from immuneACCESS, the table was reduced by TCRdb to in-frame sequences with V and J called. These copies leave out some clones; in studies compared against another copy, an unresolved V gene accounts for under half, and the cause of the remainder is not known. In all, the sample holds hundreds of thousands of clones, and 95% to 97% of those were seen once. The ten largest make up roughly 0.1% of the sample. Sequencing was carried out using naive CD8+ T cells sorted from blood. Explained via the paper, the cell subset or site label denotes: CD45RA+CCR7+. These receptors were taken from a woman aged 25-40 years in good health.

The rearrangement uses TRBV28 and TRBJ1-1, with D tentatively TRBD1 (6 bases). The V gene lost 5 bases and the J gene lost 1 base, with 20 bases spanning the gap. In germline, CDR1 is MDHEN, CDR2 SYDVKM. The CDR3 spans 17 residues. The CDR3 loop reads CASSPTLLSGANTEAFF. CDR3 in DNA: TGTGCCAGCAGTCCCACCCTGCTGTCAGGGGCGAACACTGAAGCTTTCTTT. The whole variable domain, filled in from reference TRBV28 and TRBJ1-1, reads DVKVTQSSRYLVKRTGEKVFLECVQDMDHENMFWYRQDPGLGLRLIYFSYDVKMKEKGDIPEGYSVSREKKERFSLILESASTNQTSMYLCASSPTLLSGANTEAFFGQGTRLTVV.

The chain links TRBV5-6 to TRBJ2-1, with 7 bases aligning to TRBD2. The CDR3 spans 17 residues. CDR1 is SGHDT and CDR2 is YYEEEE in the germline V gene. Trimming cost V 0 bases and J 2 bases; bases outside gene matches: 8. The CDR3 is CASSLAGGRGAYNEQFF. As DNA, the CDR3 is TGTGCCAGCAGCTTGGCCGGTGGGAGGGGTGCCTACAATGAGCAGTTCTTC.

The V call is TRBV15, the J call TRBJ1-1; tentative D call: TRBD1 (5 bases). Germline V CDR1 and CDR2: LNHNV, YYDKDF (reference sequence). V lost 3 bases and J lost 0, with 11 bases in between. The CDR3 length is 15 residues. CDR3 amino acids: CATSSEDNLNTEAFF. CDR3 coding DNA: TGTGCCACCAGCAGTGAGGACAATTTGAACACTGAAGCTTTCTTT.